The rows below give T cell receptor beta chains drawn from one sample of a study of blood T cell repertoires in COVID-19. Only in-frame clones appear in the TCRdb table, and some are missing; sequencing was by immunoSEQ multiplex PCR. The table includes 330,000 or so clones, around 87% detected once. Input material: PBMCs or T cells enriched from blood (not recorded which). The receptors originated from a man in his forties in a cohort exposed to, infected with or recovered from COVID-19 (not recorded which). Both conserved end residues are part of each CDR3. The order of the fields is J gene, V gene, CDR3 protein.

TRBJ1-2	TRBV5-1	CASSLGTGSYAGYTF
TRBJ2-3	TRBV19	CASSMTGQGRQTQDTQYF
TRBJ2-7	TRBV10-2	CASSEGLAGPYEQYF
TRBJ2-7	TRBV2	CASSSDFGGQYF
TRBJ2-1	TRBV24-1	CATSETGGSYNEQFF
TRBJ1-3	TRBV3-1/TRBV3-2	CASSQSGALGNTIYF
TRBJ2-2	TRBV7-9	CASSLIRVGTGELFF
TRBJ2-5	TRBV5-1	CASSLGASVQETQYF
TRBJ1-4	TRBV6-5	CASSFSGLDEKLFF
TRBJ2-7	TRBV29-1	CSVGTGGRNEQYF
TRBJ1-6	TRBV7-9	CASSPIQGAIYNSPLHF
TRBJ2-5	TRBV3-1/TRBV3-2	CASSRRTSSQETQYF
TRBJ2-1	TRBV3-1/TRBV3-2	CASTSQGAQFF
TRBJ2-1	TRBV19	CASSRGRERYNEQFF
TRBJ2-5	TRBV5-1	CASSPNMTSGLLETQYF
TRBJ2-5	TRBV5-8	CASSPGLAGGEETQYF
TRBJ1-2	TRBV4-1	CASSQRTGLANYGYTF
TRBJ2-5	TRBV7-9	CASRASGSFVETQYF
TRBJ1-5	TRBV7-4	CASRQPPRTGGDQPQHF
TRBJ1-2	TRBV5-4	CASTTGTGTLNYGYTF
TRBJ1-4	TRBV30	CAWSVHGKFSNEKLFF
TRBJ1-1	TRBV28	CASSLALGAGNTEAFF
TRBJ1-1	TRBV28	CASSRAGQGAAEAFF
TRBJ2-7	TRBV7-8	CASSQGASGTYEQYF
TRBJ2-1	TRBV21-1	CASSKVVTGGYNEQFF
TRBJ2-1	TRBV5-1	CASSLGTSGSAVDEQFF
TRBJ1-6	TRBV30	CAWSDGQGRNSPLHF
TRBJ2-3	TRBV7-8	CASQPTSLLSDTQYF
TRBJ2-2	TRBV5-1	CASRQGTSGHTGELFF
TRBJ1-2	TRBV5-4	CASSLRDSYYGYTF
TRBJ2-1	TRBV6-5	CASSKDRESYNEQFF
TRBJ2-2	TRBV10-3	CAIRVAENTGELFF
TRBJ1-5	TRBV5-1	CASSVVFEYSNQPQHF
TRBJ1-2	TRBV18	CASSLFEEDYGYTF
TRBJ2-4	TRBV5-4	CASSLGGIDRGIQYF
TRBJ2-5	TRBV15	CATSGIETGRVQTQYF
TRBJ1-1	TRBV6-1	CASSERRNTEAFF
TRBJ1-4	TRBV18	CASSPGGSEKLFF
TRBJ1-4	TRBV5-6	CASRGQENEKLFF